This T cell receptor (beta chain) is drawn from a study of persistence of HIV-infected CD4 T cells. Stimulation used about 9.5 ug/mL lysate from CMV-infected fibroblasts. Sorting selected CD4+ T cells upregulating both CD40 ligand and CD69. This was the immunoSEQ version 4 assay in survey mode. Template was genomic DNA at 8 to 10 ng/uL, with up to roughly 1 ug used per sample. Sequencing used immunoSEQ multiplex PCR; TCRdb keeps in-frame clones, though not all of them. The data contain under 9,000 clones, 70% to 80% of them singletons. About this clone itself: Its antigen is not identified.

Deletions cut 6 bases from V and 7 bases from J, with 15 bases between. The CDR3 extends over 13 amino acids. Germline V gene data show CDR1 as MNHNY and CDR2 as SVGAGI (reference sequence). The J gene is TRBJ1-1, the V gene TRBV6-6; no definite D call. The TCR was taken from an adult woman with HIV who was CMV-seropositive. The sample consisted of CD4+ T cells sorted from PBMCs after roughly 18-hour stimulation, taken from a patient who received antiretroviral therapy. The DNA for the CDR3 is TGTGCCAGCAGCCACCTAACTACAAGTGAAGCTTTCTTT. Residues: CASSHLTTSEAFF.